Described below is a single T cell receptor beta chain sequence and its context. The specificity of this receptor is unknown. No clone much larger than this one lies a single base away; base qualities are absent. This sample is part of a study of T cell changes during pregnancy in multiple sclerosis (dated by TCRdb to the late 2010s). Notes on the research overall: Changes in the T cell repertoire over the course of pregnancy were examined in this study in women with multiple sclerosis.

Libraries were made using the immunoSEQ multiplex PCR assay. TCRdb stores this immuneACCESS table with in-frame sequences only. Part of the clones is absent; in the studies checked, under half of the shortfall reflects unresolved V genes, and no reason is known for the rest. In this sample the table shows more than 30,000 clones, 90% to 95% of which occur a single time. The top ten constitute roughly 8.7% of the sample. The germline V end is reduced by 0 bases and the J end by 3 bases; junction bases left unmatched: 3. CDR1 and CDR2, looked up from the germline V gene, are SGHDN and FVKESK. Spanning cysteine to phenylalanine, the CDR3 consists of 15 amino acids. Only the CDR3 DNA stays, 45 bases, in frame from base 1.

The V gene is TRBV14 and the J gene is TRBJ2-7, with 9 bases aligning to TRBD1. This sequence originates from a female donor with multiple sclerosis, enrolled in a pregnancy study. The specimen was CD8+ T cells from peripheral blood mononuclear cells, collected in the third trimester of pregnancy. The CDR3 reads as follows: CASSQDWGQGYEQYF. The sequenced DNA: TGTGCCAGCAGCCAAGATTGGGGACAGGGCTACGAGCAGTACTTC. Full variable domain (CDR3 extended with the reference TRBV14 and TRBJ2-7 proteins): EAGVTQFPSHSVIEKGQTVTLRCDPISGHDNLYWYRRVMGKEIKFLLHFVKESKQDESGMPNNRFLAERTGGTYSTLKVQPAELEDSGVYFCASSQDWGQGYEQYFGPGTRLTVT.